The source of this T cell receptor (beta chain) is a study of shared clonotypes between healthy human individuals. Genomic DNA of each subset was evenly split across several immunoSEQ plates. The table came from immunoSEQ multiplex PCR; TCRdb's copy has only in-frame clones and leaves some out. Here the sample spans about 1 million clones, around four fifths being singletons. Per germline, CDR1 MDHEN and CDR2 SYDVKM. The CDR3 sequence is 15 residues long. Trimming at V came to 4 bases and at J to 2 bases, leaving 5 bases not matched to a gene. Memory CD4+ cells were the fraction left after CD45RA+ naive selection.

Material: memory CD4+ T cells sorted from blood. Sample subset: CD45RA-negative fraction. This TCR derives from a man aged 18 to 30 in good health. The chain is built from TRBV28 and TRBJ1-3, with 7 positions matching TRBD1. The CDR3 sequence is CASSSTGLTGNTIYF. For the CDR3, the DNA is TGTGCCAGCAGTTCGACAGGGCTCACTGGAAACACCATATATTTT.